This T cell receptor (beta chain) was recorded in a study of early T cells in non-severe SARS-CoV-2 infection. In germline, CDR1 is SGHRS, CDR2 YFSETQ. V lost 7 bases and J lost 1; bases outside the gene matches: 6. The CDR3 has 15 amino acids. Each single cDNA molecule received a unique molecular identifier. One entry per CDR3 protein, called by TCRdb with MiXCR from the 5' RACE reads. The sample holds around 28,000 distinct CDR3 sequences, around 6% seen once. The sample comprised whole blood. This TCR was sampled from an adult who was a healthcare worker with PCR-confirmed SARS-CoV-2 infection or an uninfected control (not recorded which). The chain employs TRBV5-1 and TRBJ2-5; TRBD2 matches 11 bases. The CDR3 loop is CASRIAGGPQETQYF. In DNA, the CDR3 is TGCGCCAGCCGGATAGCGGGAGGGCCCCAAGAGACCCAGTACTTC.